The 22 T cell receptor beta chains below come from one sample, sequenced in a study of blood T cell repertoires in COVID-19. Some clones are missing from TCRdb's copy, which holds only in-frame ones; the method was immunoSEQ multiplex PCR. The sample has approximately 170,000 clones, around 84% seen once. Sample: peripheral blood. The receptor source for this set is a woman aged 80 or over with acute or convalescent COVID-19.

The chain couples TRBV19 to TRBJ1-2, with D possibly matching TRBD1 (5 bases). With 5 bases removed from V and 4 bases from J, the gap between germline ends came to 17 bases. CDR1 LNHDA and CDR2 SQIVND come from the germline V gene (reference sequence). The CDR3 loop spans 15 amino acids. The CDR3 loop reads CASSSAVRGSYGYTF. The CDR3 DNA follows: TGTGCCAGTAGTTCCGCAGTAAGGGGATCCTATGGCTACACCTTC. Together with reference TRBV19 and TRBJ1-2, the CDR3 gives the full variable domain: DGGITQSPKYLFRKEGQNVTLSCEQNLNHDAMYWYRQDPGQGLRLIYYSQIVNDFQKGDIAEGYSVSREKKESFPLTVTSAQKNPTAFYLCASSSAVRGSYGYTFGSGTRLTVV.

The chain employs TRBV2 and TRBJ2-7; TRBD1 might be the D (6 bases). Germline assignment: CDR1 SNHLY and CDR2 FYNNEI. Trimming cost V 10 bases and J 2 bases, with 15 bases left between them. The CDR3 sequence is 13 residues long. The CDR3 DNA reads TGTGCCACCCTACGGGACAATCCCTACGAGCAGTACTTC. Its translation is CATLRDNPYEQYF.

The gene calls are TRBV4-1 and TRBJ1-5; D is uncertain. In germline, CDR1 is MGHRA, CDR2 YSYEKL. CDR3 size: 15 residues. Deletions cut 4 bases from V and 2 bases from J, with 12 bases between. The CDR3 protein is CASSPTLRGNQPQHF. The CDR3 coding sequence is TGCGCCAGCAGCCCTACCTTGAGAGGCAATCAGCCCCAGCATTTT.

This clone was counted between two and nine times. This chain links TRBV19 with TRBJ1-2, with D possibly TRBD1 on 6 matching bases. The CDR3 consists of 14 residues. Trimming pared 10 bases from V and 4 bases from J, leaving 19 bases between. Per germline, CDR1 LNHDA and CDR2 SQIVND (reference sequence). The CDR3 protein is CATTPETGRYGYTF. DNA for the CDR3: TGTGCCACCACACCGGAGACAGGTCGCTATGGCTACACCTTC. Variable domain in full (rest from reference TRBV19 and TRBJ1-2): DGGITQSPKYLFRKEGQNVTLSCEQNLNHDAMYWYRQDPGQGLRLIYYSQIVNDFQKGDIAEGYSVSREKKESFPLTVTSAQKNPTAFYLCATTPETGRYGYTFGSGTRLTVV.

The rearrangement links TRBV29-1 to TRBJ1-5; TRBD1 agrees at 8 bases. V was pared by 7 bases and J by 5 bases, with 7 bases of the junction left unmatched. Germline V CDR1 and CDR2: SQVTM, ANQGSEA. This CDR3 is built from 13 residues. As DNA, the CDR3 is TGCAGCGCCAGCAGGGGGCTCGATCAGCCCCAGCATTTT. Its translation: CSASRGLDQPQHF.

The CDR3 sequence: CASSPWDTGIEKLFF. The CDR3 DNA follows: TGTGCCAGCAGTCCGTGGGACACGGGGATTGAAAAACTGTTTTTT. The genes are TRBV28 and TRBJ1-4; a possible D gene is TRBD1 (6 bases). CDR1 MDHEN and CDR2 SYDVKM come from the germline V gene. The CDR3 consists of 15 residues. V lost 5 bases and J lost 7, with 17 bases in between.

The chain employs TRBV27 and TRBJ2-3; TRBD2 matches 8 bases. The CDR3 covers 16 residues. With V trimmed by 2 bases and J by 2 bases, 6 bases remained unmatched. Germline V gene data show CDR1 as MNHEY and CDR2 as SMNVEV (reference sequence). CDR3 residues: CASSLTPSGFTDTQYF. In DNA, the CDR3 is TGTGCCAGCAGTTTAACCCCTAGCGGGTTCACAGATACGCAGTATTTT.

This chain links TRBV30 with TRBJ2-7; the match to TRBD2 covers 8 bases. CDR1 GTSNPN and CDR2 SVGIG come from the germline V gene (reference sequence). The CDR3 contains 14 residues. V lost 4 bases to trimming and J lost 2 bases; unmatched junction nucleotides: 7. The DNA of the CDR3 is TGTGCCTGGACCCCACTAGCGGCTACCTACGAGCAGTACTTC. Translation gives CAWTPLAATYEQYF.

This sequence joins TRBV2 and TRBJ2-1; 9 nucleotides align to TRBD1. This CDR3 comprises 13 residues. CDR1 SNHLY and CDR2 FYNNEI come from the germline V gene. V lost 5 bases and J lost 8; bases outside the gene matches: 4. CDR3 amino acids: CASSKDRGDEQFF. CDR3 coding DNA: TGTGCCAGCAGTAAGGACAGGGGAGATGAGCAGTTCTTC. The complete variable domain, with remaining parts taken from reference TRBV2 and TRBJ2-1, reads EPEVTQTPSHQVTQMGQEVILRCVPISNHLYFYWYRQILGQKVEFLVSFYNNEISEKSEIFDDQFSVERPDGSNFTLKIRSTKLEDSAMYFCASSKDRGDEQFFGPGTRLTVL.

The chain has TRBV19 and TRBJ2-7; 12 bases line up with TRBD2. In germline, CDR1 is LNHDA, CDR2 SQIVND (reference sequence). The length of the CDR3 is 22 residues. V shed 7 bases, J shed 0 bases, and the junction held 25 bases outside the gene matches. The chain's CDR3 is CASTPVPTLPGTSGLLSYEQYF. The CDR3 coding sequence is TGTGCCAGTACCCCAGTGCCAACCCTACCCGGGACTAGCGGGCTACTCTCCTACGAGCAGTACTTC. The complete variable domain, with remaining parts taken from reference TRBV19 and TRBJ2-7, reads DGGITQSPKYLFRKEGQNVTLSCEQNLNHDAMYWYRQDPGQGLRLIYYSQIVNDFQKGDIAEGYSVSREKKESFPLTVTSAQKNPTAFYLCASTPVPTLPGTSGLLSYEQYFGPGTRLTVT.

A single count supports this clone. The chain uses TRBV21-1 and TRBJ1-4; the D call TRBD1 from the table was never checked on the DNA. TRBV21-1 is a pseudogene segment. The CDR3 is 14 residues long. The CDR3 DNA follows: TGTGCCAGCGGAAAACAGGGTGCTAATGAAAAACTGTTTTTT. Amino acids: CASGKQGANEKLFF.

Only a few counts were recorded for this clone. This rearrangement joins TRBV6-1 to TRBJ2-7; 7 positions match TRBD1. This CDR3 comprises 15 residues. V shed 2 bases, J shed 2 bases, and the junction held 6 bases outside the gene matches. Per the germline V gene, CDR1 is MNHNS and CDR2 is SASEGT. The DNA for the CDR3 is TGTGCCAGCAGTGAAAACGACAGGGTAACCTACGAGCAGTACTTC. Protein product: CASSENDRVTYEQYF.

This clone has ten or more counts. The chain carries TRBV6-5 and TRBJ1-4; D is possibly TRBD1 (6 bases). V was pared by 8 bases and J by 4 bases, with 14 bases between. The CDR3 is made up of 14 amino acids. Germline loops: CDR1 MNHEY, CDR2 SVGAGI. Written as DNA, the CDR3 is TGTGCCAGCGAGAGACAGGACGTTAATGAAAAACTGTTTTTT. It yields the protein CASERQDVNEKLFF.

The chain recombines TRBV4-2 with TRBJ2-7, with D maybe TRBD2 (7 bases). CDR1 LGHNA and CDR2 YNFKEQ come from the germline V gene. V dropped 0 bases and J dropped 0 bases, with 18 bases sitting between them. There are 18 residues in the CDR3. This CDR3 is CASSQEQGGTTSSYEQYF. In DNA form, the CDR3 reads TGTGCCAGCAGCCAAGAACAGGGAGGGACAACAAGCTCCTACGAGCAGTACTTC.

The gene calls are TRBV2 and TRBJ1-1, with a weak D call TRBD1 (6 bases). The CDR3 loop spans 15 amino acids. CDR1 is SNHLY and CDR2 is FYNNEI in the germline V gene. Trimming removed 7 bases at V and 3 bases at J, with 18 bases between. CDR3: CASNKRQAGDTEAFF. The CDR3 DNA reads TGTGCCAGCAATAAACGACAGGCTGGGGACACTGAAGCTTTCTTT.

The V and J genes are TRBV5-1 and TRBJ1-4; TRBD1 aligns across 7 bases. J gave up 5 bases and V 3 bases, and 13 bases lay outside the gene matches. The CDR3 totals 17 residues. Germline V lookup: CDR1 SGHRS, CDR2 YFSETQ. The CDR3 loop is CASSSEPRDSRNEKLFF. The CDR3 region has the DNA TGCGCCAGCAGCTCCGAACCCCGGGACAGCCGCAATGAAAAACTGTTTTTT.

This chain connects TRBV30 to TRBJ2-1, with 12 bases that match TRBD2. V lost 0 bases to trimming and J lost 10 bases; unmatched junction nucleotides: 7. Germline V gives CDR1 GTSNPN, CDR2 SVGIG (reference sequence). The CDR3 loop spans 15 amino acids. CDR3: CAWSVGLAGPGEQFF. The CDR3 DNA sequence: TGTGCCTGGAGTGTCGGACTAGCGGGGCCCGGGGAGCAGTTCTTC.

The sample holds a few counts of this clone. The V and J genes are TRBV10-3 and TRBJ1-2; weak D call: TRBD1 (6 bases). Per germline, CDR1 ENHRY and CDR2 SYGVKD. V was trimmed by 2 bases and J by 4 bases, leaving 8 bases between them. The CDR3 extends over 13 amino acids. This CDR3 reads CAISEDRSYGYTF. Written as DNA, the CDR3 is TGTGCCATCAGTGAGGACAGGTCCTATGGCTACACCTTC.

Turning to this clone: At one end, the junction sequence differs from germline, possibly due to a read error. The V call is TRBV10-3, the J call TRBJ2-5, with 7 positions matching TRBD2. Germline V gives CDR1 ENHRY, CDR2 SYGVKD. The CDR3 totals 14 residues. The chain's CDR3 is CATSTSSGQETQYF. The CDR3 nucleotides are TGTGCCACCAGTACCTCTAGCGGTCAAGAGACCCAGTACTTC.

In this sample, this clone turned up a few times. This rearrangement joins TRBV10-3 to TRBJ2-7; 8 nucleotides match TRBD1. Looked up from germline, CDR1 is ENHRY and CDR2 is SYGVKD. V lost 6 bases, J lost 3 bases, and 1 base stayed unmatched. The CDR3 sequence is 12 residues long. The CDR3 region has the DNA TGTGCCATCAGCGGACAGGGCTACGAGCAGTACTTC. As protein: CAISGQGYEQYF.

This rearrangement joins TRBV28 to TRBJ2-7; unclear D gene. The CDR3 is 13 residues long. With 4 bases removed from V and 5 bases from J, the gap between germline ends came to 12 bases. Germline assignment: CDR1 MDHEN and CDR2 SYDVKM. CDR3 sequence: CASSSRVNHEQYF. The CDR3 DNA reads TGTGCCAGCAGTTCCCGAGTTAACCACGAGCAGTACTTC.

The rearrangement uses TRBV7-9 and TRBJ2-1, with TRBD2 identical over 7 bases. The V gene end was trimmed by 1 base and the J gene end by 10 bases; junction bases not matched to a gene: 10. This CDR3 spans 15 amino acids. Germline-derived CDR1 and CDR2 are SEHNR and FQNEAQ (reference sequence). Here the CDR3 DNA reads TGTGCCAGCAGCTTAGATCTGGCGGGGGAGGGGGAGCAGTTCTTC. Residues: CASSLDLAGEGEQFF. Based on the CDR3 plus reference TRBV7-9 and TRBJ2-1, the full variable domain is DTGVSQNPRHKITKRGQNVTFRCDPISEHNRLYWYRQTLGQGPEFLTYFQNEAQLEKSRLLSDRFSAERPKGSFSTLEIQRTEQGDSAMYLCASSLDLAGEGEQFFGPGTRLTVL.